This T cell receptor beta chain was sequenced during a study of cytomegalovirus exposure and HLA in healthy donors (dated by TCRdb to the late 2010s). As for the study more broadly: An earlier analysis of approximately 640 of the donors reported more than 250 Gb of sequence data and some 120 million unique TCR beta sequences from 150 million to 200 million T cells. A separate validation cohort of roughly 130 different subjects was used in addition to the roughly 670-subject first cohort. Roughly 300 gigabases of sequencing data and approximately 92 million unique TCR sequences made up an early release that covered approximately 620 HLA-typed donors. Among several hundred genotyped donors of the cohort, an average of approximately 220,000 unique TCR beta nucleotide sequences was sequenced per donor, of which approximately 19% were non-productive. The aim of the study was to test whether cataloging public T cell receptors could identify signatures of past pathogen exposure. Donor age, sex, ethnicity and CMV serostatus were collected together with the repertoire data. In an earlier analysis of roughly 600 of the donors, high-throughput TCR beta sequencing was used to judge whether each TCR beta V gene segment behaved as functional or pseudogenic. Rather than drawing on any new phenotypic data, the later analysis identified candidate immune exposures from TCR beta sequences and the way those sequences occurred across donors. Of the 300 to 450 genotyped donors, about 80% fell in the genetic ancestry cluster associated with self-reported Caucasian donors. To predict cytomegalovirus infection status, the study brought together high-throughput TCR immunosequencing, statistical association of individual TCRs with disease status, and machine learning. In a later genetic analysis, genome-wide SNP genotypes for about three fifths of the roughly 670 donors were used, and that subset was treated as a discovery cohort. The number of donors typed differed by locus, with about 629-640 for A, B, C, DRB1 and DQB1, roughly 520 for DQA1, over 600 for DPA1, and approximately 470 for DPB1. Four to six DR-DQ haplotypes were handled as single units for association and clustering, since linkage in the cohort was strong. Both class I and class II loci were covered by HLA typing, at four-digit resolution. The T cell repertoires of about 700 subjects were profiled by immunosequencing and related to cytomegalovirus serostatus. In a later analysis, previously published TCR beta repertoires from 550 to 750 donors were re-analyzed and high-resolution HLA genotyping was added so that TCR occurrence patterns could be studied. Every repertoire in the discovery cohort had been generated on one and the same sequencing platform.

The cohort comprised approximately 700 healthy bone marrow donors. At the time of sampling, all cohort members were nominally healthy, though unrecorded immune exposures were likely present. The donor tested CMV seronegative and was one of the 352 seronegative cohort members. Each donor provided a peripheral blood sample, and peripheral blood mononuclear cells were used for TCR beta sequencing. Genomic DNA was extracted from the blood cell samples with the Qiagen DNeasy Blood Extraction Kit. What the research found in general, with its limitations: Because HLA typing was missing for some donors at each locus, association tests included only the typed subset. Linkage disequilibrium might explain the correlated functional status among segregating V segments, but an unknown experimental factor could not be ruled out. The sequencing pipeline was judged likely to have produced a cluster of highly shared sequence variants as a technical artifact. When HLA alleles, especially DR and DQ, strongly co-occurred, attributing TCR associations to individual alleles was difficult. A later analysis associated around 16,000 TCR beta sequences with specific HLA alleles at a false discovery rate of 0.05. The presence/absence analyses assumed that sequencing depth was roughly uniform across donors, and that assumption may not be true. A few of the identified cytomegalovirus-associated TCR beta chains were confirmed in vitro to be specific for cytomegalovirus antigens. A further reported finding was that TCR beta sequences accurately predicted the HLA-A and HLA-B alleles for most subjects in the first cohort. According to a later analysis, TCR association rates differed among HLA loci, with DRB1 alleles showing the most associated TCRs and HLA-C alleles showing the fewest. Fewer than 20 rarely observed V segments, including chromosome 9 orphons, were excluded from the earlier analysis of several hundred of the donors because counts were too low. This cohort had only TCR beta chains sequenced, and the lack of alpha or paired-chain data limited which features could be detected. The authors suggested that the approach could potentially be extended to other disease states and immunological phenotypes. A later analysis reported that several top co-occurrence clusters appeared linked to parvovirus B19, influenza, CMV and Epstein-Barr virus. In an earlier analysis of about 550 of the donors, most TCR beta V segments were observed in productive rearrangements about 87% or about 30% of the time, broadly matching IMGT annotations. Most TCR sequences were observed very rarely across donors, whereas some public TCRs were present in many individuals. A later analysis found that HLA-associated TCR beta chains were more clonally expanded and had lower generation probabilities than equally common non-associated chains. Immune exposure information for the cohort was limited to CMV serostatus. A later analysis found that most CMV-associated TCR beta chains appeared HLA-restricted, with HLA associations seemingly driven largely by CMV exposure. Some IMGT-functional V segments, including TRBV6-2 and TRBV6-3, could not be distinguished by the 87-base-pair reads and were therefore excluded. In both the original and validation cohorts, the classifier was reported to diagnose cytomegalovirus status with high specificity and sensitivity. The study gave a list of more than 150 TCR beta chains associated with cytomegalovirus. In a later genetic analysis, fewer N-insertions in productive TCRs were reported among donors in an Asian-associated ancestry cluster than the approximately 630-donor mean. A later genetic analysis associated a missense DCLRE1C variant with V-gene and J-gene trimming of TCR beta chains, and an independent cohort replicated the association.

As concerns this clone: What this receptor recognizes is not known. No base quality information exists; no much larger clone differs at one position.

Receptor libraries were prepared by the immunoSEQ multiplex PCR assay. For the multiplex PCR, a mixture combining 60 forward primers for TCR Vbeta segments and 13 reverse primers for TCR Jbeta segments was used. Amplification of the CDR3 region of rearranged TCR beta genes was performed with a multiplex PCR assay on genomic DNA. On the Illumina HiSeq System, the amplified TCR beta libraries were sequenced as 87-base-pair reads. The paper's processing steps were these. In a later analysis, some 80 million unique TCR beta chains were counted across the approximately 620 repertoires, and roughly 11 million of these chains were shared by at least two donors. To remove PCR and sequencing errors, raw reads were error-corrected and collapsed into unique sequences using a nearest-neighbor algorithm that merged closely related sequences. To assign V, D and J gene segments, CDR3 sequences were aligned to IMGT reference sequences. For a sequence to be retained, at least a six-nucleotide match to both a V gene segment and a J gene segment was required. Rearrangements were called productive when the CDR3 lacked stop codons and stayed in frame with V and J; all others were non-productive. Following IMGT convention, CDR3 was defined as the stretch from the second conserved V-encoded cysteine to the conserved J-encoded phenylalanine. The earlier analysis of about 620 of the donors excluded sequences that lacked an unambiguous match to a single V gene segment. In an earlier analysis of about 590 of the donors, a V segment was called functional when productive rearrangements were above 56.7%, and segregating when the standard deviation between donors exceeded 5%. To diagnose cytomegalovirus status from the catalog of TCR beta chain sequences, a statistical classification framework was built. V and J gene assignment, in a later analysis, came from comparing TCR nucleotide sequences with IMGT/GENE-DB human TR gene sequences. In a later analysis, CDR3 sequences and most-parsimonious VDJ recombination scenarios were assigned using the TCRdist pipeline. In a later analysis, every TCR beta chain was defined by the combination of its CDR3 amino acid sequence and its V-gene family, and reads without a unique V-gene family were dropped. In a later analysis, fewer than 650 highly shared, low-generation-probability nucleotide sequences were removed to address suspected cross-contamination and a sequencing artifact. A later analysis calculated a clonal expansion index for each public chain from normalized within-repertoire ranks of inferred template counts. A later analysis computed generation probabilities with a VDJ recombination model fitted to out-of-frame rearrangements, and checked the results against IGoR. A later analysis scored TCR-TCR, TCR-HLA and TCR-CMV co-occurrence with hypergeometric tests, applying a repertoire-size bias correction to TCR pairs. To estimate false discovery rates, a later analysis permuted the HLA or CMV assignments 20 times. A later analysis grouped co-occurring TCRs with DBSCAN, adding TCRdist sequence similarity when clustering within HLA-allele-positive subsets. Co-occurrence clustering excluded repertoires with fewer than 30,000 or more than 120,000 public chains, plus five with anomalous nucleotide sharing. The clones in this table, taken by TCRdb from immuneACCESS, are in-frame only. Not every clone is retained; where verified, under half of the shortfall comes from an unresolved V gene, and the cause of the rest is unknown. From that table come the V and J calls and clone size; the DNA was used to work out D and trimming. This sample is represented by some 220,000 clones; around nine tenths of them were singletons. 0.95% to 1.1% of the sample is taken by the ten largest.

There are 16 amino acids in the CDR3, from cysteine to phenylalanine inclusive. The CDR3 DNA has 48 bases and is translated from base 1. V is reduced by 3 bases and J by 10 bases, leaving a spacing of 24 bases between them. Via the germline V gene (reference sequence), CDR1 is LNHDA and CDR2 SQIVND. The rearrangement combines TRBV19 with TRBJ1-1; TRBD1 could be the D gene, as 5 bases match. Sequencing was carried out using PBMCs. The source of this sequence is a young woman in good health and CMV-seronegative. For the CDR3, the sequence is CASSIGGRGTSDRAFF. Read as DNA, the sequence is TGTGCCAGTAGTATCGGGGGAAGAGGGACGTCGGATCGAGCTTTCTTT. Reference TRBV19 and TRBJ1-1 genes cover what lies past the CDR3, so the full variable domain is DGGITQSPKYLFRKEGQNVTLSCEQNLNHDAMYWYRQDPGQGLRLIYYSQIVNDFQKGDIAEGYSVSREKKESFPLTVTSAQKNPTAFYLCASSIGGRGTSDRAFFGQGTRLTVV.